One and the same sample provided the 17 T cell receptor beta chains below, sequenced in a study of shared clonotypes between healthy human individuals. Generated by immunoSEQ multiplex PCR, the TCRdb table keeps only in-frame clones and is missing some. The table includes more than 2 million clones, 85% to 95% detected once. Material: naive CD4+ T cells sorted from blood. As to subset: CD45RA+ positively selected. These TCRs come from a man younger than 35 in good health.

The CDR3 sequence: CASKQGVHQPQHF. CDR3 in DNA: TGTGCCAGCAAACAGGGGGTGCATCAGCCCCAGCATTTT. The chain couples TRBV27 to TRBJ1-5; TRBD1 agrees at 8 bases. This CDR3 has 13 amino acids. Trimming cost V 7 bases and J 5 bases; bases outside gene matches: 4. The germline V gene encodes CDR1 MNHEY and CDR2 SMNVEV (reference sequence).

As regards this clone: Other DNA sequences in the same sample also yield this CDR3. The chain is built from TRBV6-1 and TRBJ1-2; D not resolved. CDR3 size: 13 residues. Germline assignment: CDR1 MNHNS and CDR2 SASEGT. Trimming pared 6 bases from V and 5 bases from J, leaving 13 bases between. CDR3 nucleotide sequence: TGTGCCAGCAGAACCGCGGGAGGGTATGGCTACACCTTC. Translating it yields CASRTAGGYGYTF.

This chain links TRBV10-3 with TRBJ2-2; 7 nucleotides match TRBD2. The CDR3 spans 18 residues. Per germline, CDR1 ENHRY and CDR2 SYGVKD. V shed 7 bases and J 6 bases; nucleotides not matched to a gene: 20. DNA of the CDR3: TGTGCCATCACCTCCGAGATGCCCGGGAGGCAGAAATCCGGGGAGCTGTTTTTT. Translated, it gives CAITSEMPGRQKSGELFF.

The chain employs TRBV28 and TRBJ1-3; D unclear. CDR1 is MDHEN, CDR2 SYDVKM, per germline. Trimming took off 4 bases at V and 1 base at J, with 14 bases between the two ends. This CDR3 has 16 amino acids. The CDR3 bases are TGTGCCAGCAGTTCCGAGGGTCTCGATTCTGGAAACACCATATATTTT. It yields the protein CASSSEGLDSGNTIYF.

This chain uses TRBV5-1 with TRBJ2-5; D not resolved. CDR1 SGHRS and CDR2 YFSETQ come from the germline V gene. The CDR3 has 16 residues. Deletions cut 4 bases from V and 4 bases from J, with 20 bases between. CDR3 in amino acids: CASSGDDFLRRETQYF. The CDR3 coding sequence is TGCGCCAGCAGCGGGGATGACTTTCTGCGGCGAGAGACCCAGTACTTC.

The chain employs TRBV30 and TRBJ2-3; 7 nucleotides line up with TRBD1. V was clipped by 7 bases and J by 2 bases; unmatched bases: 9. This CDR3 is 14 amino acids long. In germline, CDR1 is GTSNPN, CDR2 SVGIG (reference sequence). DNA of the CDR3: TGTGCCTATAACAGGGGATTGAACACAGATACGCAGTATTTT. Its protein product is CAYNRGLNTDTQYF.

The sample holds one count of this clone. The sample holds other DNA sequences that translate to the same CDR3. This chain uses TRBV28 with TRBJ1-2, with D hard to call. CDR3 length: 13 amino acids. Germline values: CDR1 MDHEN, CDR2 SYDVKM. V was cut by 3 bases and J by 2 bases, with 7 bases left in between. The CDR3 DNA reads TGTGCCAGCAGTTTTGCGGGAAACTATGGCTACACCTTC. This translates into CASSFAGNYGYTF.

CDR3: CAITDPDHYEQYF. The CDR3 DNA follows: TGTGCCATCACGGATCCGGACCACTACGAGCAGTACTTC. The V and J genes are TRBV10-3 and TRBJ2-7, with D hard to call. The CDR3 totals 13 residues. Germline loops: CDR1 ENHRY, CDR2 SYGVKD. The V end was cut by 7 bases, the J end by 3 bases, with 13 bases between.

This sequence joins TRBV19 and TRBJ2-7, with D possibly matching TRBD2 (7 bases). This CDR3 region has 17 residues. Germline CDR1 LNHDA, CDR2 SQIVND (reference sequence). V was trimmed by 6 bases and J by 6 bases, leaving 27 bases between them. CDR3 region: CASRGRQGPGGHLEQYF. For the CDR3, the DNA is TGTGCCAGTAGAGGGAGACAAGGCCCCGGGGGGCACCTCGAGCAGTACTTC. Variable domain in full (rest from reference TRBV19 and TRBJ2-7): DGGITQSPKYLFRKEGQNVTLSCEQNLNHDAMYWYRQDPGQGLRLIYYSQIVNDFQKGDIAEGYSVSREKKESFPLTVTSAQKNPTAFYLCASRGRQGPGGHLEQYFGPGTRLTVT.

The V and J genes are TRBV5-1 and TRBJ1-4; a possible D gene is TRBD1 (5 bases). Germline values: CDR1 SGHRS, CDR2 YFSETQ. The CDR3 contains 14 residues. Trimming took 0 bases from V and 10 from J, leaving 13 bases between them. CDR3 region: CASSLADPRGKLFF. As DNA, the CDR3 is TGCGCCAGCAGCTTGGCAGACCCGAGGGGAAAACTGTTTTTT.

The rearrangement links TRBV7-6 to TRBJ1-5; D remains ambiguous. The CDR3 extends over 15 amino acids. From germline, CDR1 is SGHVS and CDR2 FNYEAQ. Between the trimmed V and J ends, which lost 1 base and 8 bases, there was a span of 15 bases. Written as DNA, the CDR3 is TGTGCCAGCAGCTTAGTTGGTGGGATTGGTGAGCCCCAGCATTTT. Its protein product is CASSLVGGIGEPQHF. Supplemented by reference TRBV7-6 and TRBJ1-5, the full variable domain reads GAGVSQSPRYKVTKRGQDVALRCDPISGHVSLYWYRQALGQGPEFLTYFNYEAQQDKSGLPNDRFSAERPEGSISTLTIQRTEQRDSAMYRCASSLVGGIGEPQHFGDGTRLSIL.

This clone was observed a few times. The chain carries TRBV2 and TRBJ2-2; 10 positions agree with TRBD2. J gave up 1 base and V 8 bases, and 4 bases lay outside the gene matches. CDR3 length: 15 amino acids. CDR1 is SNHLY, CDR2 FYNNEI, per germline. CDR3 sequence: CASGRLAGNTGELFF. CDR3 sequence (DNA): TGTGCCAGCGGACGACTAGCGGGGAACACCGGGGAGCTGTTTTTT.

This chain uses TRBV11-2 with TRBJ2-5, with 7 bases fitting TRBD2. The CDR3 totals 14 residues. Germline V gene lookup returns CDR1 SGHAT and CDR2 FQNNGV. With 1 base clipped from V and 13 bases from J, the junction kept 12 bases outside the gene matches. The CDR3 DNA reads TGTGCCAGCAGCTTAGGGGAGGGATGGCGAGACCTGTACTTC. Translation: CASSLGEGWRDLYF. The entire variable domain, with the rest obtained from reference TRBV11-2 and TRBJ2-5, is as follows: EAGVAQSPRYKIIEKRQSVAFWCNPISGHATLYWYQQILGQGPKLLIQFQNNGVVDDSQLPKDRFSAERLKGVDSTLKIQPAKLEDSAVYLCASSLGEGWRDLYFGPGTRLLVL.

The chain is built from TRBV4-1 and TRBJ2-7; D not certain. In germline, CDR1 is MGHRA, CDR2 YSYEKL. The V end lost 4 bases, the J end lost 2 bases, and 12 bases lay between the germline ends. The CDR3 sequence is 14 residues long. As DNA, the CDR3 is TGCGCCAGCAGCCCGAGGACGGGTCCCTACGAGCAGTACTTC. It is translated as CASSPRTGPYEQYF.

This chain joins TRBV28 and TRBJ1-2; 11 positions agree with TRBD1. The CDR3 extends over 14 amino acids. The ends lost 6 bases at V and 4 bases at J; junction bases unmatched: 4. Germline loops: CDR1 MDHEN, CDR2 SYDVKM. DNA for the CDR3: TGTGCCAGCAGCTGGGACAGGGGGTCCTATGGCTACACCTTC. Amino acids: CASSWDRGSYGYTF.

To note about this clone: The sample carries other DNA sequences with the same CDR3. The chain combines TRBV5-5 with TRBJ2-7; D possibly uses TRBD1 or TRBD2 (6 bases each). From germline, CDR1 is SGHKS and CDR2 YYEKEE (reference sequence). The length of the CDR3 is 13 residues. The germline V and J ends were trimmed by 4 bases and 2 bases, with 10 bases remaining between them. The DNA of the CDR3 is TGTGCCAGCAGCGGCCGGGGGCCCTACGAGCAGTACTTC. This codes for CASSGRGPYEQYF.

Notes on this clone: Additional DNA sequences in this sample encode the identical CDR3. The J gene is TRBJ2-1, the V gene TRBV5-4; D might be TRBD2 (5 bases). The CDR3 length is 15 residues. Between the trimmed V and J ends, which lost 0 bases and 0 bases, there was a span of 7 bases. The germline V gene encodes CDR1 SGHNT and CDR2 YYREEE (reference sequence). The CDR3: CASSLDRGSYNEQFF. CDR3 sequence (DNA): TGTGCCAGCAGCTTGGATCGGGGCTCCTACAATGAGCAGTTCTTC.